This TCR beta chain is drawn from a study of T cell repertoires in cytomegalovirus infection. Study overall: Used in the study were CMV epitopes, some recently identified and HLA-C-restricted, others well-studied and HLA-B-restricted. Matching HLA type, along with CMV infection, was indicated by public TCR beta signatures.

Notes on the study in general: The ex vivo response was dominated by HLA-C-restricted CMV-specific TCR beta clonotypes.

Comment on this clonotype: Its antigen is not known.

TCRdb reprocessed the reads via MiXCR and lists one record per CDR3 protein. The data contain about 500,000 distinct CDR3 sequences, around 30% of them seen just once; the ten biggest clones take up about a sixth. With 2 bases clipped from V and 8 bases from J, the junction kept 6 bases outside the gene matches. Germline V gene lookup returns CDR1 MNHEY and CDR2 SVGEGT. This CDR3 is 16 amino acids long. This chain links TRBV6-2 or TRBV6-3 with TRBJ2-1, with 13 bases identical to TRBD2. This specimen consisted of cultured PBMCs, obtained from culture after CMV antigen stimulation. This sequence originates from a human donor in good health (CMV status not recorded). Some clones in this sample may be carry-over from other donors' samples. DNA of the CDR3: TGTGCCAGCAGTTACCTAGGACTAGCGGGAGTGTATGAGCAGTTCTTC. Protein sequence: CASSYLGLAGVYEQFF.